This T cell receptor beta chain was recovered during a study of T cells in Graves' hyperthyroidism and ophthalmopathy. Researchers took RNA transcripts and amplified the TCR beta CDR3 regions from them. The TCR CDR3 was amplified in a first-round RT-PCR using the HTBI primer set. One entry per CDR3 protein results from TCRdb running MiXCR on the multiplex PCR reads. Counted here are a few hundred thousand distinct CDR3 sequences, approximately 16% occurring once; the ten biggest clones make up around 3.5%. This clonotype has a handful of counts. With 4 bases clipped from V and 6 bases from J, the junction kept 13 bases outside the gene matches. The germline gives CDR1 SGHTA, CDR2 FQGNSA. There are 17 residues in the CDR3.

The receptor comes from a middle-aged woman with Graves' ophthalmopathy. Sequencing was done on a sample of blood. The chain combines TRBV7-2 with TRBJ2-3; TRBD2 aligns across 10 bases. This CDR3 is CASSWGRQGLASDTQYF. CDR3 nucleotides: TGTGCCAGCAGCTGGGGTCGCCAGGGACTAGCGTCGGATACGCAGTATTTT.